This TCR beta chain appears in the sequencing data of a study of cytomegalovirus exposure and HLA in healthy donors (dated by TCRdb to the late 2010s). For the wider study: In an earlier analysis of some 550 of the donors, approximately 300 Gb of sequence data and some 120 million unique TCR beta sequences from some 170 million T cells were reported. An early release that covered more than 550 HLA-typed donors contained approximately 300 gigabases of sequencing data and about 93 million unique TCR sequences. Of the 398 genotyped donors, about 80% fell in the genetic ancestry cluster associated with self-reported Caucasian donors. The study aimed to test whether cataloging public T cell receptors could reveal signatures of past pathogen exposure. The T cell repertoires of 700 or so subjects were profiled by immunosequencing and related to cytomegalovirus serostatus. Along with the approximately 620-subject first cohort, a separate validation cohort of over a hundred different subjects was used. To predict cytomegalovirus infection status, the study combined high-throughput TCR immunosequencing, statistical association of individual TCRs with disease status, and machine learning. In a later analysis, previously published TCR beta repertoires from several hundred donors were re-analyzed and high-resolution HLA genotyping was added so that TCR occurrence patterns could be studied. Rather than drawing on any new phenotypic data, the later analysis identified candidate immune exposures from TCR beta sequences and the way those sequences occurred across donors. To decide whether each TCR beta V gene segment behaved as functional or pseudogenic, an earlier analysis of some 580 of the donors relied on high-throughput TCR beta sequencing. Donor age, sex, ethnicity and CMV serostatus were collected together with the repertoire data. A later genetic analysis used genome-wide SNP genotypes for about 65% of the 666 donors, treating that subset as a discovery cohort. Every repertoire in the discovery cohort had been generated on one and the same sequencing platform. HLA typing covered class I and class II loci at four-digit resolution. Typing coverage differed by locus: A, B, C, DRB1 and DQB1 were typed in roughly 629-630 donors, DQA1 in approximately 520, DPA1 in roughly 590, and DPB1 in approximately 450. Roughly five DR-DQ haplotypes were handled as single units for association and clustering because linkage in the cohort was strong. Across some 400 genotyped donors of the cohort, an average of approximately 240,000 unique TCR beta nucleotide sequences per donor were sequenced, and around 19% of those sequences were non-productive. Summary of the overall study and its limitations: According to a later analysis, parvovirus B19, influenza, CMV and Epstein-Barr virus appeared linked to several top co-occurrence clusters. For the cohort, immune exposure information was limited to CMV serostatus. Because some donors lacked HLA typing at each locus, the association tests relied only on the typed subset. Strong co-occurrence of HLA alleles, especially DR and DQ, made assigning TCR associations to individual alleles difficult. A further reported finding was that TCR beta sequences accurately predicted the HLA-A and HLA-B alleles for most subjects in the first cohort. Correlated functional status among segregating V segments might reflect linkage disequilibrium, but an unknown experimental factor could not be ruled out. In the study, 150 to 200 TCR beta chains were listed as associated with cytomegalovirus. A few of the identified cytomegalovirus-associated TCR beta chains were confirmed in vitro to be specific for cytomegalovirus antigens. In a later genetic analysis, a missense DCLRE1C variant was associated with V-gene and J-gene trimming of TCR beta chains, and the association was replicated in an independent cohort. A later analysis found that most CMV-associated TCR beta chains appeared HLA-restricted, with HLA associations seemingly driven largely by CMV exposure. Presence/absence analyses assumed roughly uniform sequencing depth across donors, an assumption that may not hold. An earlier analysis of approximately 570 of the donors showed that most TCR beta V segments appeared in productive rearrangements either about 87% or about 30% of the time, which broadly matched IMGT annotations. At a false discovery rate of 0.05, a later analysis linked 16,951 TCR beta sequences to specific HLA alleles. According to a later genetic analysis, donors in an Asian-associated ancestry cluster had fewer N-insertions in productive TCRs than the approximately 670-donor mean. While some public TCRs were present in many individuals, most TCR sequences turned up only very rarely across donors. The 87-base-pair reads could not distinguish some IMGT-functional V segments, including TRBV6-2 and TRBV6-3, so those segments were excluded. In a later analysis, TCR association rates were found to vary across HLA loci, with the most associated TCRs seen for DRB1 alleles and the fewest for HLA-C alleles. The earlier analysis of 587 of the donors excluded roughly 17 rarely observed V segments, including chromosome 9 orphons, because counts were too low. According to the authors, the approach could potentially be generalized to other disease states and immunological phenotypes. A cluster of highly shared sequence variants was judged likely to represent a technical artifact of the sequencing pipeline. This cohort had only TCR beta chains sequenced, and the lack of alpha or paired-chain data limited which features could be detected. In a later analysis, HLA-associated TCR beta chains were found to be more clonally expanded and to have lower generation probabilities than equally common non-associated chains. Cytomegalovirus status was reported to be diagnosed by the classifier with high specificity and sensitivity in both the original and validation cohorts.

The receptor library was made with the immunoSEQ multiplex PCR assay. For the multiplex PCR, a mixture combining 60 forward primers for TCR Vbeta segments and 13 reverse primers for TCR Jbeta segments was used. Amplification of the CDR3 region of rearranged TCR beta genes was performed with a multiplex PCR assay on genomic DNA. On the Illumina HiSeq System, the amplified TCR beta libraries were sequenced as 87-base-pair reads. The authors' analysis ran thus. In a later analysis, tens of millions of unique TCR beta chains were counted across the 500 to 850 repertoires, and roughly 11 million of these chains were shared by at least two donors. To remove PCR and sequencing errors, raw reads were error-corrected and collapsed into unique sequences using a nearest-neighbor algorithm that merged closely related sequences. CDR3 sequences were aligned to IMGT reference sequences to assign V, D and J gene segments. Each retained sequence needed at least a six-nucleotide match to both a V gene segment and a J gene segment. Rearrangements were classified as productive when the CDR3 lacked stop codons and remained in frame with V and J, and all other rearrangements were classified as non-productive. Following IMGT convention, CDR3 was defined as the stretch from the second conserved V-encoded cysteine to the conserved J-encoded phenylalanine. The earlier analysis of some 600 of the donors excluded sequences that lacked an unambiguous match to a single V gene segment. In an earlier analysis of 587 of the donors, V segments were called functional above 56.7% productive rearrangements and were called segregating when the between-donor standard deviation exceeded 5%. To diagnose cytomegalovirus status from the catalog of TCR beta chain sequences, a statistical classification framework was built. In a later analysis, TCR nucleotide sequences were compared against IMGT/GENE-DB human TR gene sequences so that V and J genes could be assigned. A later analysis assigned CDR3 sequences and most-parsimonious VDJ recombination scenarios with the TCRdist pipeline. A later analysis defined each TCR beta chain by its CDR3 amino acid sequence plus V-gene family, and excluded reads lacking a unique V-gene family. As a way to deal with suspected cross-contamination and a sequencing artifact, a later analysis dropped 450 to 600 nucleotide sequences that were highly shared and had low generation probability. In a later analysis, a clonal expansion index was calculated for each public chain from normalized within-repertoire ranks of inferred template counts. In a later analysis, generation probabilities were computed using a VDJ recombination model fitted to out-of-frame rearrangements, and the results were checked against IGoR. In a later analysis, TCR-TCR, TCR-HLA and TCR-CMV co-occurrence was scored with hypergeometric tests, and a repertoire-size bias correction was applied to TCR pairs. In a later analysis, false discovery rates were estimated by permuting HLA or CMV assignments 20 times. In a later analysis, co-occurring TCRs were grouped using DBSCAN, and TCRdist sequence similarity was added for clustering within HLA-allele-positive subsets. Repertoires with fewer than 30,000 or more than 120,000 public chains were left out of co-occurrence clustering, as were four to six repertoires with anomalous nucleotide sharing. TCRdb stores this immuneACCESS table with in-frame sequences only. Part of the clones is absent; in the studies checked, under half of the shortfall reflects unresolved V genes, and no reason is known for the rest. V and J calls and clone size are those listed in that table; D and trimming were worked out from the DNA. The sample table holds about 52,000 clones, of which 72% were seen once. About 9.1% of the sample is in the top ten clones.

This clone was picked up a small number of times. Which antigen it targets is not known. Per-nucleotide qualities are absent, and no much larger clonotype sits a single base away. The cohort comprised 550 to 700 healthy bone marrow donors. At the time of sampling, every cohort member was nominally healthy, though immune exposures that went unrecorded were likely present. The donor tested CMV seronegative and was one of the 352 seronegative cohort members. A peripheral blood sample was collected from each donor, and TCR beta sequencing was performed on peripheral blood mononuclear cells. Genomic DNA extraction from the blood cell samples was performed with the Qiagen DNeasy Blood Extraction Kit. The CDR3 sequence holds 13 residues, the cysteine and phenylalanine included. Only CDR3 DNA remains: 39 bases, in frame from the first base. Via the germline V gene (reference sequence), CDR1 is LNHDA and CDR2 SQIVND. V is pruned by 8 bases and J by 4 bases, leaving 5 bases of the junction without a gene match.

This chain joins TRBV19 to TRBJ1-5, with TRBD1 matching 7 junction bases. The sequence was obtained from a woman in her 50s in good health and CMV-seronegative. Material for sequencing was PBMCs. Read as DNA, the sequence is TGTGCCAGTCAACCGACAGGGAATCAGCCCCAGCATTTT. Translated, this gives CASQPTGNQPQHF.